These 25 T cell receptor beta chains came from one sample sequenced in a study of Epstein–Barr virus B cells in breast cancer. These receptors are not linked to any known antigen. RNA was the template for SMARTer libraries capturing complete alpha and beta V(D)J regions. TCRdb reanalysed the 5' RACE reads using MiXCR and keeps one entry per CDR3 protein. The sample has about 1,900 distinct CDR3 sequences, roughly 15% seen once. Input material: tumor-infiltrating lymphocytes expanded in culture. These receptors came from a woman in her thirties or forties with triple-negative breast cancer.

This chain connects TRBV6-1 to TRBJ1-5, with 9 bases aligning to TRBD1. Germline values: CDR1 MNHNS, CDR2 SASEGT. The ends lost 11 bases at V and 6 bases at J; junction bases unmatched: 8. There are 13 residues in the CDR3. CDR3 region: CAGGQGRRQPQHF. In DNA form, the CDR3 reads TGTGCCGGGGGACAGGGCCGACGTCAGCCCCAGCATTTT.

Relative to its sample, this clonotype is medium-sized (0.01 to 0.1%). The V call is TRBV20-1, the J call TRBJ2-1; 15 bases align to TRBD2. CDR1 and CDR2 (germline): DFQATT, SNEGSKA (reference sequence). Trimming at V came to 3 bases and at J to 9 bases, leaving 9 bases not matched to a gene. CDR3 length: 16 residues. The CDR3 here is CSASPGLAGGYGEQFF. CDR3 bases: TGCAGTGCTAGTCCGGGACTAGCGGGAGGTTATGGTGAGCAGTTCTTC.

This clonotype is labeled medium-sized. CDR3 in amino acids: CASSYEGGAVGTEAFF. In DNA, the CDR3 is TGTGCCAGCAGTTACGAGGGGGGCGCAGTGGGCACTGAAGCTTTCTTT. The chain employs TRBV6-6 and TRBJ1-1; tentative D call: TRBD1 (6 bases). V was trimmed by 2 bases and J by 4 bases, leaving 17 bases between them. CDR3 length equals 16 residues. Germline values: CDR1 MNHNY, CDR2 SVGAGI (reference sequence).

This clonotype is categorized as medium-sized (0.01 to 0.1%). The CDR3 DNA sequence: TGTGCCAGCGGCCCCTCAGGGGTATACGAGCAGTACTTC. Its protein is CASGPSGVYEQYF. The gene calls are TRBV6-2 or TRBV6-3 and TRBJ2-7; TRBD1 is a possible D gene (6 bases). Trimming took off 8 bases at V and 4 bases at J, with 15 bases between the two ends. The CDR3 is 13 amino acids. The germline V gene has CDR1 MNHEY and CDR2 SVGEGT.

The chain joins TRBV6-5 to TRBJ1-4; 9 bases are shared with TRBD1. CDR3 length equals 16 residues. Unmatched junction bases numbered 7, after V lost 5 bases and J lost 3 bases. CDR1 is MNHEY, CDR2 SVGAGI, per germline. The CDR3 DNA follows: TGTGCCAGCAGTCCGGGACAGGGAGAGGCTAATGAAAAACTGTTTTTT. Translation gives CASSPGQGEANEKLFF.

The chain combines TRBV27 with TRBJ2-7, with a tentative D call TRBD1 (6 bases). The length of the CDR3 is 11 residues. V lost 10 bases and J lost 1, with 8 bases in between. Per germline, CDR1 MNHEY and CDR2 SMNVEV (reference sequence). For the CDR3, the DNA is TGTGCCACCAGGGGTTCCTACGAGCAGTACTTC. Encoded protein: CATRGSYEQYF.

This clonotype was detected ten times or more. This rearrangement joins TRBV12-5 to TRBJ2-1, with unresolved D. CDR3 length: 13 amino acids. The V end was cut by 2 bases, the J end by 3 bases, with 5 bases between. Germline loops: CDR1 LGHNT, CDR2 FRNRAP. CDR3 nucleotide sequence: TGTGCTAGTGGTTTGAGGGTCTACAATGAGCAGTTCTTC. Its translation: CASGLRVYNEQFF.

By sample fraction, this clonotype is large. The rearrangement joins TRBV7-3 to TRBJ2-7, with D possibly matching TRBD2 (5 bases). The V end lost 4 bases, the J end lost 6 bases, and 13 bases lay between the germline ends. The CDR3 is 13 amino acids. Germline CDR1 SGHTA, CDR2 FQGTGA. For the CDR3, the DNA is TGTGCCAGCAGCTACACTCCGGGAAGCGAGCAGTACTTC. Amino acid sequence: CASSYTPGSEQYF.

Points on this clonotype: A much larger clone differs by one base, so this may be a read error. No conserved phenylalanine or tryptophan ends this CDR3, so it is likely a read error. This chain uses TRBV29-1 with TRBJ2-3; D may be TRBD1 (5 bases). The CDR3 is made up of 14 amino acids. V was trimmed by 7 bases and J by 2 bases, leaving 16 bases between them. Germline V gives CDR1 SQVTM, CDR2 ANQGSEA. This CDR3 is CSGADDSYTDTQYS. CDR3 bases: TGCAGCGGGGCAGATGACAGCTACACAGATACGCAGTATTCT.

At least ten counts were recorded for this clonotype. The chain recombines TRBV5-5 with TRBJ2-7, with TRBD1 matching 8 bases. J was trimmed by 5 bases and V by 5 bases; bases with no gene match: 6. The germline gives CDR1 SGHKS, CDR2 YYEKEE (reference sequence). CDR3 length: 13 residues. The CDR3, as DNA: TGTGCCAGCAGTTACGACAGGGGTAACGAGCAGTACTTC. Amino acid sequence: CASSYDRGNEQYF.

This clonotype was observed many times. This rearrangement joins TRBV12-3 or TRBV12-4 to TRBJ2-1; maybe TRBD2 (5 bases). This CDR3 has 15 amino acids. V lost 4 bases, J lost 3 bases, and 13 bases lay in between. DNA of the CDR3: TGTGCCAGCAGTTACCGGCTCAGCGGCTACAATGAGCAGTTCTTC. It yields the protein CASSYRLSGYNEQFF.

About this clonotype: This may stem from a read error, because a much larger clone lies one nucleotide away. V and J are TRBV18 and TRBJ2-1; D gene uncertain. The ends were cut back, 5 bases at V and 10 bases at J, with 9 bases in the middle. CDR3 length: 11 residues. CDR1 and CDR2 (germline): KGHSH, LQKENI. CDR3 amino acids: CASSSDGEQFF. The DNA for the CDR3 is TGTGCCAGCTCATCTGACGGAGAGCAGTTCTTC.

Only a few counts were recorded for this clonotype. This rearrangement joins TRBV5-4 to TRBJ2-1, with 10 bases aligning to TRBD2. The CDR3 covers 15 residues. Germline loops: CDR1 SGHNT, CDR2 YYREEE (reference sequence). The V segment lost 3 bases and the J segment 5 bases; nucleotides outside the gene matches: 5. CDR3 region: CASSSSSGGDNEQFF. CDR3 sequence (DNA): TGTGCCAGCAGCTCTTCTAGCGGGGGCGACAATGAGCAGTTCTTC. Using reference TRBV5-4 and TRBJ2-1 for the parts outside the CDR3, the full variable domain is ETGVTQSPTHLIKTRGQQVTLRCSSQSGHNTVSWYQQALGQGPQFIFQYYREEENGRGNFPPRFSGLQFPNYSSELNVNALELDDSALYLCASSSSSGGDNEQFFGPGTRLTVL.

Concerning this clonotype: A much larger clone sits a single nucleotide away, making a read error possible. The chain employs TRBV30 and TRBJ1-6, with 9 bases identical to TRBD1. V lost 1 base and J lost 5; bases outside the gene matches: 0. The CDR3 spans 14 residues. The V gene's germline CDR1 is GTSNPN and CDR2 SVGIG (reference sequence). The chain's CDR3 is CAWSGTGDNSPLHF. The CDR3 region has the DNA TGTGCCTGGAGTGGGACAGGGGATAATTCACCCCTCCACTTT.

This clonotype is categorized as medium-sized. The J gene is TRBJ1-1, the V gene TRBV28, with unresolved D. The ends were cut back, 5 bases at V and 4 bases at J, with 17 bases in the middle. Germline V gene data show CDR1 as MDHEN and CDR2 as SYDVKM. The length of the CDR3 is 15 residues. The CDR3 protein is CASSPFDRVSTEAFF. The CDR3 DNA reads TGTGCCAGCAGTCCCTTCGACCGCGTCTCCACTGAAGCTTTCTTT.

A note on this clonotype: This likely reflects a read error, since a far larger clone is one base away. This chain links TRBV27 with TRBJ2-1; D ambiguous. The V end was cut by 6 bases, the J end by 10 bases, with 10 bases between. The CDR3 is 11 residues long. Germline values: CDR1 MNHEY, CDR2 SMNVEV (reference sequence). CDR3 in amino acids: CASSLLGEQFF. CDR3 DNA sequence: TGTGCCAGCAGCCTCCTGGGCGAGCAGTTCTTC.

In its sample, this clonotype was seen a few times. The rearrangement joins TRBV7-9 to TRBJ1-6; no clear D gene. The germline V gene encodes CDR1 SEHNR and CDR2 FQNEAQ (reference sequence). V was cut by 4 bases and J by 9 bases, with 10 bases left in between. This CDR3 comprises 13 residues. The CDR3 here is CASSWEETSPLHF. The CDR3 DNA follows: TGTGCCAGCAGCTGGGAGGAAACTTCACCCCTCCACTTT.

This chain connects TRBV20-1 to TRBJ2-2; D gene uncertain. CDR1 and CDR2 (germline): DFQATT, SNEGSKA (reference sequence). Trimming stripped 3 bases from V and 0 bases from J, with 11 bases between. CDR3 size: 15 residues. In DNA, the CDR3 is TGCAGTGCTAGTAGGAGCTCCCCGAACACCGGGGAGCTGTTTTTT. Its protein is CSASRSSPNTGELFF.

This clonotype is medium-sized (0.01 to 0.1%) in the sample. This chain joins TRBV7-2 and TRBJ2-3; TRBD2 matches at 9 bases. Germline loops: CDR1 SGHTA, CDR2 FQGNSA. This CDR3 comprises 15 residues. The V and J ends lost 4 bases and 5 bases, in that order; junction bases with no gene match: 7. The CDR3 is CASSSPGLAIDTQYF. The CDR3, as DNA: TGTGCCAGCAGCTCGCCGGGACTAGCTATAGATACGCAGTATTTT.

This clonotype is deemed medium-sized. The J gene is TRBJ1-1, the V gene TRBV25-1; no clear D gene. The CDR3 consists of 11 residues. Germline loops: CDR1 MGHDK, CDR2 SYGVNS. Trimming shortened V by 10 bases and J by 5 bases, and 11 bases separated the two germline ends. This chain's CDR3 is CATGRGTEAFF. CDR3 DNA: TGTGCCACAGGCCGGGGAACTGAAGCTTTCTTT.

V usage is TRBV20-1 and J usage is TRBJ2-3, with TRBD1 matching 8 bases. The germline V gene has CDR1 DFQATT and CDR2 SNEGSKA (reference sequence). This CDR3 spans 15 amino acids. J lost 3 bases, V lost 2 bases, and 7 bases had no gene match. In DNA, the CDR3 is TGCAGTGCTAGAAGCCCACAGGGGGAAACAGATACGCAGTATTTT. Protein: CSARSPQGETDTQYF.

The genes are TRBV20-1 and TRBJ2-7; D is ambiguous. V lost 4 bases, J lost 0 bases, and 10 bases lay in between. The CDR3 has 13 residues. Germline V gene lookup returns CDR1 DFQATT and CDR2 SNEGSKA (reference sequence). The CDR3 sequence: CSAIDFYSYEQYF. The CDR3 bases are TGCAGTGCTATTGACTTTTACTCCTACGAGCAGTACTTC.

This clonotype was counted a few times. The J gene is TRBJ2-3, the V gene TRBV3-1; D is undetermined. Germline loops: CDR1 LGHDT, CDR2 YNNKEL (reference sequence). Trimming removed 2 bases from V and 3 bases from J, with 6 bases in between. This CDR3 comprises 13 residues. The CDR3 bases are TGTGCCAGCAGCCAAACTGGGACAGATACGCAGTATTTT. Protein product: CASSQTGTDTQYF.

V and J are TRBV14 and TRBJ2-5; no clear D gene. CDR3 size: 13 residues. Deletions cut 0 bases from V and 5 bases from J, with 7 bases between. Germline loops: CDR1 SGHDN, CDR2 FVKESK. In DNA form, the CDR3 reads TGTGCCAGCAGCCAAGAGGCCATGGAGACCCAGTACTTC. Translating gives CASSQEAMETQYF.

The sample holds many counts of this clonotype. CDR3 region: CASSLGVTEQYF. The CDR3 nucleotides are TGTGCCAGCAGCTTAGGAGTGACCGAGCAGTACTTC. The chain is built from TRBV7-9 and TRBJ2-7; D not resolved. Trimming stripped 1 base from V and 6 bases from J, with 7 bases between. The CDR3 totals 12 residues. The V gene's germline CDR1 is SEHNR and CDR2 FQNEAQ (reference sequence).